This TCR beta chain was recorded in a study of blood T cells in healthy people across ages. Points from the study as a whole: Age brought a roughly linear fall in TCR beta diversity measured per million T cells.

The V gene end was trimmed by 4 bases and the J gene end by 5 bases; junction bases not matched to a gene: 6. The CDR3 has 16 residues. Germline V gives CDR1 KGHDR, CDR2 SFDVKD. Using a J-beta primer mix together with a sample-barcoded 5' primer, a second PCR was run for about 7 to 12 cycles. CDR3-containing paired-end reads numbering at least 2.5 million came from each sample. TCRdb re-called the 5' RACE reads with MiXCR, one entry per CDR3 protein. The profile shows over a million distinct CDR3 sequences, roughly 43% of them singletons. Concerning this clonotype itself: Its antigen is unidentified.

Donors gave around 10 milliliters of peripheral blood apiece. The study isolated at least 6.5 million PBMCs from each sample. The J gene is TRBJ2-3, the V gene TRBV24-1; TRBD2 aligns across 12 bases. The source is a woman between 18 and 29 years old in good health. Material for sequencing was blood. CDR3 in amino acids: CATSERLAGVQDTQYF. The CDR3 DNA sequence: TGTGCCACCAGTGAAAGACTAGCGGGAGTCCAAGATACGCAGTATTTT.